This TCR beta chain was sequenced for a study of blood T cells in healthy people across ages. Findings of the study overall: Estimates drawn from one million T cells were deemed to understate diversity.

A second PCR of 7 to 11 cycles used a sample-barcoded 5' primer and a J-beta primer mix. MiXCR, run by TCRdb on the 5' RACE reads, gives a single entry per CDR3 protein. The data hold 660,000 or so distinct CDR3 sequences, with 45% to 65% observed a single time. To note about this clonotype: Its antigen is as yet unknown.

The V gene's germline CDR1 is SNHLY and CDR2 FYNNEI. V was cut by 3 bases and J by 5 bases, with 13 bases left in between. This CDR3 is 14 amino acids long. The chain combines TRBV2 with TRBJ2-5; no firm D call. The specimen was blood. The source is a man aged 55 to 70 in good health. The CDR3 DNA reads as TGTGCCAGCAGTGAGGCGTCCCTTTGGGAGACCCAGTACTTC. Its translation is CASSEASLWETQYF.